This T cell receptor beta chain comes out of a study of cytomegalovirus exposure and HLA in healthy donors. Study-level points and caveats: Sequencing depth across donors, presence/absence analyses assumed, was roughly uniform. Later analysis showed most CMV-associated TCR beta chains appearing HLA-restricted. For most TCR beta V segments, an earlier analysis put the productive rate at about 87% or about 30% of the time.

Unmatched junction bases numbered 10, after V lost 5 bases and J lost 3 bases. Germline assignment: CDR1 LNHNV and CDR2 YYDKDF (reference sequence). The CDR3 totals 17 residues. The study ran its PCR with 60 Vbeta and 13 Jbeta primers. Sequenced by immunoSEQ multiplex PCR; TCRdb stores in-frame clones only, minus some. Of 130,000 to 150,000 clones in the sample, over 70% were seen once. This clone was seen only once. Its specificity is not known. V is TRBV15 and J is TRBJ2-2; 9 nucleotides line up with TRBD2. This sequence was found in a man in his forties in good health and CMV-seronegative. Sequencing was performed on PBMCs. CDR3 protein: CATSPPPTSGYTGELFF. DNA of the CDR3: TGTGCCACCAGCCCACCACCCACTAGCGGGTACACCGGGGAGCTGTTTTTT. The complete variable domain, with remaining parts taken from reference TRBV15 and TRBJ2-2, reads DAMVIQNPRYQVTQFGKPVTLSCSQTLNHNVMYWYQQKSSQAPKLLFHYYDKDFNNEADTPDNFQSRRPNTSFCFLDIRSPGLGDTAMYLCATSPPPTSGYTGELFFGEGSRLTVL.